Following are 24 T cell receptor beta chains from one sample sequenced in a study of blood T cell repertoires in COVID-19. The data were produced by immunoSEQ multiplex PCR, yet TCRdb's version contains in-frame clones alone and is incomplete. The table has around 47,000 clones, around 85% seen once. Sequenced: peripheral blood. These receptors came from a woman of 80 years or more with COVID-19, enrolled during active disease.

About this clone itself: The CDR3 end shows no conserved phenylalanine or tryptophan, and so a read error is likely. No DNA is shown, since the ends of the CDR3 on it are uncertain; the CDR3 is the one TCRdb lists. The J gene is TRBJ1-1, the V gene TRBV2. Inclusive of both ends, the CDR3 amounts to 10 amino acids. CDR1 and CDR2 from the germline V gene are SNHLY and FYNNEI. The CDR3 loop is CASRVRKLVL.

The chain combines TRBV5-8 with TRBJ2-3, with TRBD2 matching over 9 bases. Germline-derived CDR1 and CDR2 are SGHTS and YDEGEE. The ends lost 5 bases at V and 5 bases at J; junction bases unmatched: 9. The CDR3 runs 15 residues. The CDR3 region has the DNA TGTGCCAGCAGGCTGAGGGCGGGAGGGAAAGATACGCAGTATTTT. This translates into CASRLRAGGKDTQYF.

V usage is TRBV2 and J usage is TRBJ1-1; D uncertain. Trimming left V 6 bases short and J 1 base short, with 18 bases between. Looked up from germline, CDR1 is SNHLY and CDR2 is FYNNEI. The CDR3 sequence is 16 residues long. CDR3 sequence (DNA): TGTGCCAGCAGCAGAGCGGACGGTACCAGGAACACTGAAGCTTTCTTT. Its translation is CASSRADGTRNTEAFF.

This clone was counted a single time. The chain carries TRBV24-1 and TRBJ2-6; D not resolved. The germline V and J ends were trimmed by 4 bases and 1 base, with 10 bases remaining between them. CDR1 and CDR2 (germline): KGHDR, SFDVKD. This CDR3 has 16 residues. The CDR3 nucleotides read TGTGCCACCAGTGACAGCGACCGATCTGGGGCCAACGTCCTGACTTTC. Encoded protein: CATSDSDRSGANVLTF.

The chain links TRBV21-1 to TRBJ1-1; the tabulated D call, TRBD1, remains unverified against the DNA. TRBV21-1 is termed a pseudogene. The CDR3 spans 13 residues. The CDR3 here is CASSTTGWTEAFF. The CDR3 DNA is TGTGCCAGCAGCACCACAGGGTGGACTGAAGCTTTCTTT.

This chain joins TRBV7-9 and TRBJ2-7, with TRBD2 matching 7 bases. The CDR3 has 14 residues. From germline, CDR1 is SEHNR and CDR2 FQNEAQ (reference sequence). After removal of 1 base from V and 6 bases from J, the junction contained 6 bases not matched to a gene. The CDR3 DNA reads TGTGCCAGCAGCTTAGTGGCGGGAGTCAGCGAGCAGTACTTC. This encodes CASSLVAGVSEQYF.

V gene TRBV5-4 combines with J gene TRBJ2-3; D gene uncertain. The CDR3 totals 13 residues. CDR1 SGHNT and CDR2 YYREEE come from the germline V gene (reference sequence). V lost 0 bases and J 2 bases, leaving 4 bases between the germline ends. The CDR3 sequence: CASSLDYTDTQYF. CDR3 nucleotides: TGTGCCAGCAGCTTGGACTACACAGATACGCAGTATTTT.

The J gene is TRBJ2-2, the V gene TRBV2, with no clear D. Germline CDR1 reads SNHLY; CDR2 reads FYNNEI. The V gene lost 6 bases and the J gene lost 2 bases, with 13 bases spanning the gap. This CDR3 is built from 15 residues. The CDR3 loop reads CASRPGLGNTGELFF. As DNA, the CDR3 is TGTGCCAGCAGGCCCGGTTTGGGCAACACCGGGGAGCTGTTTTTT.

V and J are TRBV29-1 and TRBJ1-1; the D is unclear. Germline V CDR1 and CDR2: SQVTM, ANQGSEA. V lost 4 bases and J lost 2, with 8 bases in between. The CDR3 consists of 12 residues. The CDR3, as DNA: TGCAGCGTTGCGGCGGATAACACTGAAGCTTTCTTT. This sequence encodes CSVAADNTEAFF.

This clone has only a few counts. The chain couples TRBV12-3 or TRBV12-4 to TRBJ2-7; D perhaps matches TRBD1 (6 bases). Trimming took 5 bases from V and 5 from J, leaving 7 bases between them. The CDR3 length is 11 residues. The CDR3 loop reads CASSRTDEQYF. In DNA, the CDR3 is TGTGCCAGCAGTCGGACAGACGAGCAGTACTTC.

Here the CDR3 reads CASRDRGYGYTF. The CDR3 DNA follows: TGTGCCAGTAGAGACAGGGGGTATGGCTACACCTTC. The genes are TRBV27 and TRBJ1-2; 9 bases map to TRBD1. The CDR3 runs to 12 residues. The J segment lost 5 bases and the V segment lost 9 bases, leaving 4 bases of the junction unmatched. Germline CDR1 is MNHEY and CDR2 is SMNVEV (reference sequence).

This clone is a singleton in its sample. CDR3 bases: TGTGCCAGCAGCCAAGATTTTACGGGAATCTCTGGAAACACCATATATTTT. Protein product: CASSQDFTGISGNTIYF. This rearrangement joins TRBV3-1 (or the pseudogene TRBV3-2) to TRBJ1-3; the D is unclear. The CDR3 is 17 amino acids. CDR1 and CDR2 from the germline V gene are LGHDT and YNNKEL (reference sequence). The germline V and J ends were trimmed by 0 bases and 0 bases, with 12 bases remaining between them.

This chain connects TRBV18 to TRBJ2-5; tentative D call: TRBD1 (5 bases). CDR1 and CDR2 from the germline V gene are KGHSH and LQKENI. Trimming cost V 2 bases and J 5 bases, with 12 bases left between them. The CDR3 loop spans 14 amino acids. CDR3 sequence (DNA): TGTGCCAGCTCACCATCCAGGGTGCTGGAGACCCAGTACTTC. Residues: CASSPSRVLETQYF.

The chain recombines TRBV30 with TRBJ2-7; D is undetermined. V lost 2 bases to trimming and J lost 3 bases, with 8 bases between them. The CDR3 is made up of 12 amino acids. The germline V gene encodes CDR1 GTSNPN and CDR2 SVGIG (reference sequence). The chain's CDR3 is CAWSWAGYEQYF. Written as DNA, the CDR3 is TGTGCCTGGAGTTGGGCAGGCTACGAGCAGTACTTC.

The J gene is TRBJ1-6, the V gene TRBV5-6; D is ambiguous. Germline V lookup: CDR1 SGHDT, CDR2 YYEEEE. There are 13 residues in the CDR3. V lost 0 bases, J lost 14 bases, and 12 bases lay in between. The CDR3 nucleotides read TGTGCCAGCAGCTTGGACAATGCAGAGGCCCTCCACTTT. Encoded protein: CASSLDNAEALHF.

The chain carries TRBV19 and TRBJ1-5; TRBD1 matches 7 bases. CDR1 is LNHDA and CDR2 is SQIVND in the germline V gene (reference sequence). CDR3 size: 14 residues. J gave up 9 bases and V 5 bases, and 10 bases lay outside the gene matches. The CDR3 nucleotides read TGTGCCAGTAGTTTACAGGGGTCACTTTGGCCCCAGCATTTT. Protein: CASSLQGSLWPQHF.

Only a few counts were recorded for this clone. The V call is TRBV10-3, the J call TRBJ1-1; 9 bases line up with TRBD1. J gave up 1 base and V 7 bases, and 4 bases lay outside the gene matches. Germline values: CDR1 ENHRY, CDR2 SYGVKD. The CDR3 has 14 residues. CDR3 coding DNA: TGTGCCATCACTGACAGGGGGAGGAACACTGAAGCTTTCTTT. Its translation: CAITDRGRNTEAFF.

The V and J genes are TRBV27 and TRBJ2-3; 10 nucleotides agree with TRBD2. This CDR3 spans 15 amino acids. The germline V gene encodes CDR1 MNHEY and CDR2 SMNVEV (reference sequence). V lost 4 bases to trimming and J lost 7 bases; unmatched junction nucleotides: 8. CDR3 sequence: CASSSRSGRFNTQYF. The CDR3 bases are TGTGCCAGCAGTTCACGTAGCGGGAGGTTTAATACGCAGTATTTT.

CDR3 sequence reads: CSASSSGVGEQYF. The CDR3, as DNA: TGCAGTGCTAGTTCGAGCGGGGTTGGAGAGCAGTACTTC. The rearrangement uses TRBV20-1 and TRBJ2-7; 7 bases match TRBD2. Germline trimming cut 3 bases from V and 7 bases from J; bases unmatched to any gene: 9. CDR3 length: 13 residues. The V gene's germline CDR1 is DFQATT and CDR2 SNEGSKA (reference sequence).

The chain employs TRBV2 and TRBJ2-3; D ambiguous. Trimming left V 4 bases short and J 1 base short, with 6 bases between. The CDR3 sequence is 13 residues long. Per germline, CDR1 SNHLY and CDR2 FYNNEI. CDR3 bases: TGTGCCAGCAGTGTGCAGGGCACAGATACGCAGTATTTT. It is translated as CASSVQGTDTQYF.

The V call is TRBV2, the J call TRBJ2-1, with TRBD2 matching 11 bases. CDR1 and CDR2 (germline): SNHLY, FYNNEI. V lost 6 bases to trimming and J lost 7 bases; unmatched junction nucleotides: 26. The CDR3 has 21 residues. CDR3 DNA sequence: TGTGCCAGCAGGACCCTCGGGATTGATTCCATAGCGGGAGGGCCTAGAAATGAGCAGTTCTTC. Translating it yields CASRTLGIDSIAGGPRNEQFF. The whole variable domain, filled in from reference TRBV2 and TRBJ2-1, reads EPEVTQTPSHQVTQMGQEVILRCVPISNHLYFYWYRQILGQKVEFLVSFYNNEISEKSEIFDDQFSVERPDGSNFTLKIRSTKLEDSAMYFCASRTLGIDSIAGGPRNEQFFGPGTRLTVL.

V and J are TRBV6-5 and TRBJ2-1; 7 bases agree with TRBD1. Germline values: CDR1 MNHEY, CDR2 SVGAGI. With 2 bases clipped from V and 10 bases from J, the junction kept 14 bases outside the gene matches. This CDR3 contains 16 residues. CDR3 bases: TGTGCCAGCAGTTACCCGGGACAGAAAAATGATTTAGAGCAGTTCTTC. This encodes CASSYPGQKNDLEQFF.

This clone was observed a single time. The chain recombines TRBV16 with TRBJ1-1, with D possibly TRBD1 on 6 matching bases. This CDR3 is built from 15 residues. CDR1 is KGHSY, CDR2 FQNENV, per germline. V was clipped by 0 bases and J by 3 bases, with 11 bases between them. In DNA, the CDR3 is TGTGCCAGCAGCCAATCTAGGGGGTTGGACACTGAAGCTTTCTTT. Residues: CASSQSRGLDTEAFF.

This sequence joins TRBV19 and TRBJ1-1; 7 bases fit TRBD1. In germline, CDR1 is LNHDA, CDR2 SQIVND (reference sequence). The CDR3 is 18 residues long. V lost 4 bases, J lost 7 bases, and 21 bases stayed unmatched. In nucleotides, the CDR3 is TGTGCCAGTAGTAAAGGAGGACCGGGACAGAATTTATTTAATGAAGCTTTCTTT. As protein: CASSKGGPGQNLFNEAFF.